This entry lists 3 T cell receptor beta chains sequenced from one sample in a study of blood T cell repertoires in COVID-19. Sequenced by immunoSEQ multiplex PCR; TCRdb stores in-frame clones only, minus some. Seen here are about 400,000 clones, around 90% observed once, and the top ten hold 2% to 2.5%. The sequencing sample was made of PBMCs or T cells enriched from blood (not recorded which). These TCRs come from a woman between 35 and 50 years old with acute COVID-19.

This clone was detected a few times. The chain employs TRBV6-5 and TRBJ2-1; TRBD2 might be the D (5 bases). The CDR3 sequence is 15 residues long. Trimming shortened V by 5 bases and J by 4 bases, and 15 bases separated the two germline ends. Germline CDR1 reads MNHEY; CDR2 reads SVGAGI. The DNA for the CDR3 is TGTGCCAGCAGTCCGGACTTCGACCGGTACAATGAGCAGTTCTTC. This sequence encodes CASSPDFDRYNEQFF.

This clone was detected once. The DNA for the CDR3 is TGCAGCGGATACTCCCGGAGCAATCAGCCCCAGCATTTT. Protein sequence: CSGYSRSNQPQHF. The J gene is TRBJ1-5, the V gene TRBV29-1, with unresolved D. CDR3 size: 13 residues. Germline CDR1 and CDR2: SQVTM and ANQGSEA. Trimming took off 7 bases at V and 1 base at J, with 11 bases between the two ends.

The chain combines TRBV9 with TRBJ1-1; D remains unclear. CDR1 is SGDLS, CDR2 YYNGEE, per germline. V lost 0 bases to trimming and J lost 1 base, with 7 bases between them. The CDR3 is 14 amino acids. Here the CDR3 reads CASSVASKNTEAFF. The CDR3 nucleotides read TGTGCCAGCAGCGTAGCCAGTAAGAACACTGAAGCTTTCTTT. The full variable domain, completed using reference TRBV9 and TRBJ1-1, is DSGVTQTPKHLITATGQRVTLRCSPRSGDLSVYWYQQSLDQGLQFLIQYYNGEERAKGNILERFSAQQFPDLHSELNLSSLELGDSALYFCASSVASKNTEAFFGQGTRLTVV.